These 10 T cell receptor beta chains were sequenced from one sample in a study of blood T cell repertoires in COVID-19. Data came from immunoSEQ multiplex PCR; TCRdb stores just in-frame clones and leaves some out. The sample has tens of thousands of clones; approximately 90% are singletons. The material sequenced was peripheral blood. The receptors derive from a woman between 50 and 59 years old with active or convalescent COVID-19.

This clone occurred a few times. Other DNA variants within this sample encode the same CDR3. This chain links TRBV12-3 or TRBV12-4 with TRBJ1-2, with D maybe TRBD1 (5 bases). Trimming took off 1 base at V and 7 bases at J, with 10 bases between the two ends. The CDR3 length is 13 residues. The CDR3 sequence: CASSLGTGVGYTF. The CDR3 DNA reads TGTGCCAGCAGTTTAGGAACGGGGGTTGGCTACACCTTC.

The J gene is TRBJ1-5, the V gene TRBV7-8; TRBD1 is a possible D gene (6 bases). CDR1 is SGHVS, CDR2 FQNEAQ, per germline. The CDR3 is 16 amino acids. The ends were cut back, 3 bases at V and 4 bases at J, with 16 bases in the middle. For the CDR3, the DNA is TGTGCCAGCAGCTTGGCGGCAGGGGCAAGGAATCAGCCCCAGCATTTT. This codes for CASSLAAGARNQPQHF.

V gene TRBV18 combines with J gene TRBJ2-1; 15 bases fit TRBD2. The V segment lost 2 bases and the J segment 7 bases; nucleotides outside the gene matches: 9. The CDR3 runs 18 residues. Germline V gene lookup returns CDR1 KGHSH and CDR2 LQKENI. This chain's CDR3 is CASSPIIRTSGGANEQFF. CDR3 nucleotide sequence: TGTGCCAGCTCACCAATTATAAGGACTAGCGGGGGGGCGAATGAGCAGTTCTTC.

V usage is TRBV5-1 and J usage is TRBJ1-1; D ambiguous. V dropped 4 bases and J dropped 3 bases, with 7 bases sitting between them. Germline-derived CDR1 and CDR2 are SGHRS and YFSETQ. The CDR3 runs 12 residues. DNA of the CDR3: TGCGCCAGCAGCCAGTCCCACACTGAAGCTTTCTTT. Amino acids: CASSQSHTEAFF.

A few counts support this clone. This chain joins TRBV5-1 and TRBJ1-2; 11 bases agree with TRBD1. There are 15 residues in the CDR3. V shed 3 bases and J 6 bases; nucleotides not matched to a gene: 7. From germline, CDR1 is SGHRS and CDR2 YFSETQ. The CDR3 here is CASSSGQGVSDGYTF. CDR3 in DNA: TGCGCCAGCAGCTCGGGACAGGGGGTGAGTGATGGCTACACCTTC.

The gene calls are TRBV6-5 and TRBJ1-2, with D tentatively TRBD1 (5 bases). This CDR3 region has 14 residues. The V end was cut by 2 bases, the J end by 4 bases, with 11 bases between. Germline V gene data show CDR1 as MNHEY and CDR2 as SVGAGI. Here the CDR3 DNA reads TGTGCCAGCAGTTACAGGGTGGGGGGCTATGGCTACACCTTC. Its translation is CASSYRVGGYGYTF.

The chain is built from TRBV7-9 and TRBJ2-7; D might be TRBD2 (6 bases). V was trimmed by 5 bases and J by 5 bases, leaving 19 bases between them. Germline CDR1 SEHNR, CDR2 FQNEAQ (reference sequence). CDR3 length equals 15 residues. CDR3 sequence (DNA): TGTGCCAGCAGCCCCGGGACTTCTACCCTCCACGAGCAGTACTTC. Protein sequence: CASSPGTSTLHEQYF.

The chain carries TRBV5-1 and TRBJ2-5; 9 bases agree with TRBD2. V lost 3 bases and J lost 5; bases outside the gene matches: 14. In germline, CDR1 is SGHRS, CDR2 YFSETQ. The CDR3 has 17 amino acids. The chain's CDR3 is CASSSLLGPAGGETQYF. DNA for the CDR3: TGCGCCAGCAGCTCCCTCCTTGGACCAGCGGGGGGCGAGACCCAGTACTTC. Drawing the rest from reference TRBV5-1 and TRBJ2-5, the complete variable domain is KAGVTQTPRYLIKTRGQQVTLSCSPISGHRSVSWYQQTPGQGLQFLFEYFSETQRNKGNFPGRFSGRQFSNSRSEMNVSTLELGDSALYLCASSSLLGPAGGETQYFGPGTRLLVL.

This clone came up once. CDR3 DNA sequence: TGTGCCATCAGTTCCGACAGGGGCCCCTACAATGAGCAGTTCTTC. It encodes CAISSDRGPYNEQFF. The rearrangement links TRBV10-3 to TRBJ2-1, with 8 bases that match TRBD1. Looked up from germline, CDR1 is ENHRY and CDR2 is SYGVKD. V trimming: 5 bases; J trimming: 2 bases; junction bases outside the gene matches: 5. The CDR3 loop spans 15 amino acids.

The genes are TRBV7-2 and TRBJ2-3, with D unclear. Trimming stripped 5 bases from V and 2 bases from J, with 8 bases between. The CDR3 covers 13 residues. CDR1 is SGHTA and CDR2 is FQGNSA in the germline V gene. For the CDR3, the DNA is TGTGCCAGCAGCCCCACTCCCACAGATACGCAGTATTTT. It yields the protein CASSPTPTDTQYF.